This T cell receptor beta chain was recorded in a study of T cell clonality in common variable immunodeficiency. TCRdb's copy holds only in-frame clones and misses some; the assay was immunoSEQ multiplex PCR. The sample offers 30,000 to 40,000 clones and no singletons, the top ten holding approximately 8.8%. This clone was seen at least ten times. With the read ending 3 residues before the CDR3 end, the germline J gene is used to fill in that end. Blood samples were heparinized, about 4.5 to 9 ml per donor. Germline CDR1 is SNHLY and CDR2 is FYNNEI. With 2 bases removed from V and 1 base from J, the gap between germline ends came to 6 bases. The CDR3 runs 14 residues.

This sequence originates from a person aged 18-70 years in good health. Specimen: peripheral blood mononuclear cells. The chain uses TRBV2 and TRBJ1-5, with D unresolved. CDR3 bases read: TGTGCCAGCAGTGAATTAGGGAGCAATCAGCCC. It translates to CASSELGSNQP. The whole CDR3 protein reads CASSELGSNQPQHF.